The rows below give T cell receptor beta chains drawn from one sample of a study of cytomegalovirus exposure and HLA in healthy donors. Sequenced by immunoSEQ multiplex PCR; TCRdb stores in-frame clones only, minus some. The repertoire holds roughly 51,000 clones, with around 80% as singletons. Source material: PBMCs. Every receptor here comes from a boy under 18 in good health and CMV-seropositive. Both conserved end residues are part of each CDR3. The order of the fields is D gene, CDR3 length, clone size, V gene, J gene, CDR3 protein, CDR3 DNA. A D gene is named only where the DNA matches it firmly. Expanded clones get a size class; other rows say once, few or many, or leave the size out.

.	16	few	TRBV4-1	TRBJ2-7	CASSQDVGSRAYEQYF	TGCGCCAGCAGCCAAGATGTCGGGTCTCGAGCCTACGAGCAGTACTTC
.	14	.	TRBV6-1	TRBJ2-5	CASMVLTAAQTQYF	TGTGCCAGCATGGTACTAACCGCGGCGCAGACCCAGTACTTC
TRBD1	13	.	TRBV5-1	TRBJ2-1	CASSPGTENEQFF	TGCGCCAGCAGCCCCGGGACAGAGAATGAGCAGTTCTTC
TRBD1	14	.	TRBV7-8	TRBJ2-5	CASSSRQGKETQYF	TGTGCCAGCAGCTCCCGACAGGGGAAGGAGACCCAGTACTTC
TRBD2	17	.	TRBV6-1	TRBJ2-1	CASSVSPSSGGSNEQFF	TGTGCCAGCAGTGTTTCCCCATCTAGCGGGGGTTCCAATGAGCAGTTCTTC
.	12	.	TRBV7-9	TRBJ2-2	CASRFGGGELFF	TGTGCCAGCAGATTCGGGGGCGGGGAGCTGTTTTTT
.	16	.	TRBV11-1	TRBJ1-3	CASSLEGTGSGNTIYF	TGTGCCAGCAGCTTGGAAGGCACGGGCTCTGGAAACACCATATATTTT
TRBD1	14	.	TRBV5-8	TRBJ2-3	CASSSGQRTDTQYF	TGTGCCAGCAGCTCGGGACAGCGCACAGATACGCAGTATTTT
.	14	.	TRBV15	TRBJ1-4	CATSETPSGEKLFF	TGTGCCACCAGCGAGACACCGAGCGGTGAAAAACTGTTTTTT
TRBD1	16	.	TRBV11-3	TRBJ1-1	CASSSGTGGLNTEAFF	TGTGCCAGCAGCTCCGGGACAGGGGGACTGAACACTGAAGCTTTCTTT
.	17	once	TRBV11-2	TRBJ1-3	CASSSWGDGPEGNTIYF	TGTGCCAGCAGCTCATGGGGGGACGGACCTGAAGGAAACACCATATATTTT
TRBD1	14	.	TRBV5-1	TRBJ2-7	CASSSGQGTYEQYF	TGCGCCAGCAGCTCAGGACAGGGGACCTACGAGCAGTACTTC
TRBD1	16	.	TRBV27	TRBJ2-7	CASTPLGQGGGYEQYF	TGTGCCAGCACCCCACTAGGACAGGGAGGAGGCTACGAGCAGTACTTC
.	13	.	TRBV5-1	TRBJ2-5	CASRRTGQETQYF	TGCGCCAGCCGCCGTACAGGGCAAGAGACCCAGTACTTC
.	16	.	TRBV5-1	TRBJ2-7	CASSLARFGSSYEQYF	TGCGCCAGCAGCTTGGCCCGGTTTGGGAGCTCCTACGAGCAGTACTTC
.	16	.	TRBV15	TRBJ1-5	CATSRDMSQDNQPQHF	TGTGCCACCAGCAGAGATATGTCGCAGGACAATCAGCCCCAGCATTTT
.	16	.	TRBV13	TRBJ1-2	CASSLGARNFRYGYTF	TGTGCCAGCAGCTTGGGCGCCAGGAATTTTCGCTATGGCTACACCTTC
TRBD1	15	.	TRBV29-1	TRBJ2-7	CSVDGVRGSSYEQYF	TGCAGCGTCGATGGGGTCAGGGGGAGCTCCTACGAGCAGTACTTC
.	18	few	TRBV7-9	TRBJ2-2	CASSRTLKLTPNTGELFF	TGTGCCAGCAGCCGAACACTTAAATTGACACCGAACACCGGGGAGCTGTTTTTT
TRBD1	16	.	TRBV7-9	TRBJ2-7	CSSSSPSTGRAGEQYF	TGTTCCAGCAGCTCCCCCTCGACAGGGCGGGCTGGCGAGCAGTACTTC
.	14	.	TRBV29-1	TRBJ2-1	CSVERGDYYNEQFF	TGCAGCGTTGAACGCGGAGACTACTACAATGAGCAGTTCTTC
TRBD2	15	.	TRBV28	TRBJ2-1	CASSSLAGGRNEQFF	TGTGCCAGCTCCTCCCTAGCGGGGGGGCGTAATGAGCAGTTCTTC
.	15	.	TRBV15	TRBJ2-2	CATSSPGANTGELFF	TGTGCCACCAGCAGTCCAGGGGCGAACACCGGGGAGCTGTTTTTT
TRBD1	16	.	TRBV2	TRBJ2-1	CASNFFTGVGGNEQFF	TGTGCCAGCAACTTTTTTACAGGGGTTGGTGGCAATGAGCAGTTCTTC
.	13	.	TRBV6-1	TRBJ2-3	CASSRQEVDTQYF	TGTGCCAGCAGTCGACAGGAGGTAGATACGCAGTATTTT
.	12	.	TRBV29-1	TRBJ2-7	CSVGDGDYEQYF	TGCAGCGTTGGTGATGGAGACTACGAGCAGTACTTC
.	12	.	TRBV29-1	TRBJ1-2	CSVARGDYGYTF	TGCAGCGTTGCTCGGGGTGACTATGGCTACACCTTC